The next 29 T cell receptor beta chains were all read from a single sample in a study of T cells in Graves' hyperthyroidism and ophthalmopathy. The TCR beta CDR3 regions underwent amplification using RNA transcripts as the source. The primer set for the first-round RT-PCR of the TCR CDR3 was HTBI. TCRdb independently ran MiXCR on the multiplex PCR reads; one entry per CDR3 protein. The table has about 380,000 distinct CDR3 sequences, about 15% seen once; the top ten hold less than 20%. Source material: blood. Source of these receptors: a woman in her twenties or thirties with Graves' ophthalmopathy.

The sample holds many counts of this clonotype. The genes are TRBV5-8 and TRBJ2-1; the D is unclear. The CDR3 loop spans 11 amino acids. Germline V lookup: CDR1 SGHTS, CDR2 YDEGEE. V lost 3 bases to trimming and J lost 5 bases, with 3 bases between them. In DNA form, the CDR3 reads TGTGCCAGCAGCTACGACAATGAGCAGTTCTTC. Protein: CASSYDNEQFF.

V usage is TRBV2 and J usage is TRBJ2-5; D unresolved. CDR1 is SNHLY and CDR2 is FYNNEI in the germline V gene. Trimming left V 0 bases short and J 1 base short, with 12 bases between. This CDR3 contains 16 residues. CDR3 DNA: TGTGCCAGCAGTGAAGCGCGGCACGGGCCCCAAGAGACCCAGTACTTC. Protein sequence: CASSEARHGPQETQYF.

This clonotype was observed at least ten times. This sequence joins TRBV20-1 and TRBJ1-5; 8 bases are a match to TRBD1. Trimming at V came to 6 bases and at J to 0 bases, leaving 10 bases not matched to a gene. Looked up from germline, CDR1 is DFQATT and CDR2 is SNEGSKA (reference sequence). This CDR3 has 16 residues. CDR3 bases: TGCAGTGCAACCGACAGGGGAATATATAGCAATCAGCCCCAGCATTTT. It translates to CSATDRGIYSNQPQHF.

This clonotype was seen a handful of times. This chain connects TRBV6-1 to TRBJ2-1; the D call may be TRBD1 or TRBD2 (5 bases each). CDR3 size: 15 residues. V lost 6 bases to trimming and J lost 0 bases, with 12 bases between them. Germline V lookup: CDR1 MNHNS, CDR2 SASEGT. CDR3 sequence: CASRSGTRSYNEQFF. CDR3 nucleotide sequence: TGTGCCAGCAGGTCCGGGACCCGCTCCTACAATGAGCAGTTCTTC.

This clonotype was found many times. The CDR3 spells CASRLQGGFYNEQFF. DNA for the CDR3: TGTGCCAGCAGGCTCCAGGGGGGGTTCTACAATGAGCAGTTCTTC. The chain employs TRBV28 and TRBJ2-1; possibly TRBD1 or TRBD2 for D (7 bases each). Trimming left V 6 bases short and J 3 bases short, with 15 bases between. CDR3 size: 15 residues. Germline loops: CDR1 MDHEN, CDR2 SYDVKM. The whole variable domain, filled in from reference TRBV28 and TRBJ2-1, reads DVKVTQSSRYLVKRTGEKVFLECVQDMDHENMFWYRQDPGLGLRLIYFSYDVKMKEKGDIPEGYSVSREKKERFSLILESASTNQTSMYLCASRLQGGFYNEQFFGPGTRLTVL.

This chain uses TRBV10-3 with TRBJ1-2; perhaps TRBD1 as D (6 bases). Germline loops: CDR1 ENHRY, CDR2 SYGVKD. V lost 10 bases and J lost 0, with 12 bases in between. The CDR3 contains 13 residues. The CDR3 DNA reads as TGTGCCACCCAGGGGAGCGCTAACTATGGCTACACCTTC. It yields the protein CATQGSANYGYTF.

This clonotype was counted only a few times. The rearrangement links TRBV19 to TRBJ1-2; TRBD1 is a possible D gene (5 bases). Germline values: CDR1 LNHDA, CDR2 SQIVND (reference sequence). This CDR3 comprises 13 residues. Between the trimmed V and J ends, which lost 3 bases and 4 bases, there was a span of 9 bases. CDR3 bases: TGTGCCAGTAGTATGGGGGACGCCTATGGCTACACCTTC. This encodes CASSMGDAYGYTF. Variable domain in full (rest from reference TRBV19 and TRBJ1-2): DGGITQSPKYLFRKEGQNVTLSCEQNLNHDAMYWYRQDPGQGLRLIYYSQIVNDFQKGDIAEGYSVSREKKESFPLTVTSAQKNPTAFYLCASSMGDAYGYTFGSGTRLTVV.

The CDR3 protein is CASSSFGGGGNTIYF. The CDR3 DNA reads TGTGCCAGCAGTTCGTTTGGGGGCGGTGGAAACACCATATATTTT. This sequence joins TRBV7-9 and TRBJ1-3; D possibly corresponds to TRBD1 (6 bases). Trimming left V 6 bases short and J 3 bases short, with 15 bases between. The germline CDR1 and CDR2 sequences are SEHNR and FQNEAQ (reference sequence). There are 15 residues in the CDR3.

This clonotype turned up a few times. This sequence joins TRBV30 and TRBJ1-2; 9 nucleotides line up with TRBD1. The length of the CDR3 is 21 residues. V dropped 4 bases and J dropped 2; count of bases not matched to a gene: 26. The germline V gene encodes CDR1 GTSNPN and CDR2 SVGIG (reference sequence). This CDR3 is CAWNSLPSMARQGELNYGYTF. CDR3 bases: TGTGCCTGGAATAGCCTGCCCTCCATGGCTAGACAGGGGGAACTCAACTATGGCTACACCTTC.

As regards this clonotype: Germline and junction disagree at one end, which may indicate a read error. This rearrangement joins TRBV10-3 to TRBJ2-7; TRBD2 agrees at 7 bases. The CDR3 has 16 amino acids. Germline CDR1 and CDR2: ENHRY and SYGVKD. Written as DNA, the CDR3 is TGTGGCATCAGTGAGTCCGTGGGTCGGGGGGATTACGAGCAGTACTTC. Protein: CGISESVGRGDYEQYF.

At least ten counts were recorded for this clonotype. The chain has TRBV24-1 and TRBJ1-5, with D unresolved. From germline, CDR1 is KGHDR and CDR2 SFDVKD. Trimming removed 3 bases at V and 5 bases at J, with 10 bases between. This CDR3 has 14 residues. The CDR3 spells CATSDVERDQPQHF. In nucleotides, the CDR3 is TGTGCCACCAGTGATGTGGAGAGGGATCAGCCCCAGCATTTT.

At least ten counts were recorded for this clonotype. This chain links TRBV30 with TRBJ1-1, with 11 bases that match TRBD1. V gave up 7 bases and J gave up 5 bases; unmatched junction bases: 6. This CDR3 has 13 residues. The germline gives CDR1 GTSNPN, CDR2 SVGIG (reference sequence). The CDR3 reads CASQGQGGTEAFF. The CDR3 nucleotides are TGTGCCTCCCAGGGACAGGGGGGGACTGAAGCTTTCTTT.

About this clonotype: A much larger clone is a single base away; this may be a read error. The rearrangement links TRBV29-1 to TRBJ1-1; tentative D call: TRBD1 (6 bases). The germline gives CDR1 SQVTM, CDR2 ANQGSEA. The CDR3 covers 16 residues. The CDR3 nucleotides read TGCAGCGTCCACCTGGTCCAGGGGATCATGAACACTGAAGCTTCCTTT. It codes for CSVHLVQGIMNTEASF.

This clonotype was found many times. This chain connects TRBV4-1 to TRBJ1-5; D is unresolved. Trimming took 1 base from V and 3 from J, leaving 10 bases between them. The CDR3 totals 15 residues. Germline V gene lookup returns CDR1 MGHRA and CDR2 YSYEKL. The CDR3 bases are TGCGCCAGCAGCCAAGTCGGACGAATCAATCAGCCCCAGCATTTT. Its protein product is CASSQVGRINQPQHF.

There are many counts of this clonotype. Here the CDR3 DNA reads TGTGCCAGCAGCTTTTTCGAACAGGGTAATGAAAAACTGTTTTTT. It yields the protein CASSFFEQGNEKLFF. The chain uses TRBV13 and TRBJ1-4; D may be TRBD1 (6 bases). CDR1 and CDR2 from the germline V gene are PRHDT and FYEKMQ (reference sequence). This CDR3 is built from 15 residues. Deletions cut 3 bases from V and 4 bases from J, with 12 bases between.

There are many counts of this clonotype. V and J are TRBV7-9 and TRBJ2-7, with 7 bases that match TRBD1. The ends lost 6 bases at V and 3 bases at J; junction bases unmatched: 17. Germline V gives CDR1 SEHNR, CDR2 FQNEAQ (reference sequence). The CDR3 is made up of 17 amino acids. CDR3: CASSSDRWGQIHYEQYF. The CDR3 bases are TGTGCCAGCAGTTCGGATAGGTGGGGACAGATCCACTACGAGCAGTACTTC.

This clonotype has at least ten counts. The rearrangement joins TRBV5-1 to TRBJ2-1, with 7 bases identical to TRBD1. V was clipped by 1 base and J by 0 bases; unmatched bases: 1. This CDR3 contains 15 residues. Germline-derived CDR1 and CDR2 are SGHRS and YFSETQ. CDR3 amino acids: CASSLHRGSYNEQFF. The CDR3 nucleotides are TGCGCCAGCAGCTTGCACAGGGGCTCCTACAATGAGCAGTTCTTC. Full variable domain (rest looked up from reference TRBV5-1 and TRBJ2-1): KAGVTQTPRYLIKTRGQQVTLSCSPISGHRSVSWYQQTPGQGLQFLFEYFSETQRNKGNFPGRFSGRQFSNSRSEMNVSTLELGDSALYLCASSLHRGSYNEQFFGPGTRLTVL.

The chain is built from TRBV28 and TRBJ2-7; 7 bases are a match to TRBD1. The CDR3 sequence is 15 residues long. The germline V gene has CDR1 MDHEN and CDR2 SYDVKM. V dropped 7 bases and J dropped 0; count of bases not matched to a gene: 9. CDR3 nucleotide sequence: TGTGCCAGCAAACTCCAGGGGGTGTACTCCTACGAGCAGTACTTC. It codes for CASKLQGVYSYEQYF.

The chain employs TRBV20-1 and TRBJ1-2; D ambiguous. Trimming took 5 bases from V and 4 from J, leaving 8 bases between them. CDR3 length equals 11 residues. Germline loops: CDR1 DFQATT, CDR2 SNEGSKA (reference sequence). CDR3 nucleotide sequence: TGCAGTGCTCAGGACTCCTATGGCTACACCTTC. This sequence encodes CSAQDSYGYTF.

V is TRBV4-1 and J is TRBJ1-1; D unclear. The V and J ends lost 7 bases and 0 bases respectively, with 15 bases between them. This CDR3 is built from 15 residues. CDR1 and CDR2 from the germline V gene are MGHRA and YSYEKL. CDR3 DNA sequence: TGCGCCAGCACCACAACAGAACTCATGAACACTGAAGCTTTCTTT. Amino acids: CASTTTELMNTEAFF.

This clonotype occurred many times. CDR3 DNA: TGTGCCAGCAGCTTTAGAGGGGCAGGAAACACCATATATTTT. It yields the protein CASSFRGAGNTIYF. J is TRBJ1-3 and V is TRBV7-8, with a weak D call TRBD1 (5 bases). Per germline, CDR1 SGHVS and CDR2 FQNEAQ. CDR3 length: 14 residues. V was trimmed by 3 bases and J by 4 bases, leaving 10 bases between them.

This clonotype was seen ten or more times. The V and J genes are TRBV2 and TRBJ1-5; a weak D match, TRBD1 (5 bases). CDR3 length equals 11 residues. CDR1 is SNHLY, CDR2 FYNNEI, per germline. Trimming removed 6 bases from V and 7 bases from J, with 7 bases in between. CDR3: CASRGDQPQHF. The CDR3 DNA follows: TGTGCCAGCAGGGGGGACCAGCCCCAGCATTTT.

This clonotype was picked up many times. This chain uses TRBV12-3 or TRBV12-4 with TRBJ2-7; 8 nucleotides agree with TRBD2. Germline trimming cut 3 bases from V and 4 bases from J; bases unmatched to any gene: 5. This CDR3 spans 14 amino acids. The CDR3 is CASSFGTSLYEQYF. The CDR3 coding sequence is TGTGCCAGCAGTTTCGGGACTAGTCTGTACGAGCAGTACTTC.

This clonotype was seen ten or more times. This chain links TRBV28 with TRBJ1-3; D is unresolved. Germline V lookup: CDR1 MDHEN, CDR2 SYDVKM. V gave up 7 bases and J gave up 0 bases, with 13 bases separating them. CDR3 length: 15 residues. CDR3: CASIPFGRSGNTIYF. For the CDR3, the DNA is TGTGCCAGCATCCCTTTCGGCCGCTCTGGAAACACCATATATTTT.

In this sample, this clonotype turned up many times. The genes are TRBV5-6 and TRBJ1-2, with TRBD1 identical over 7 bases. The germline CDR1 and CDR2 sequences are SGHDT and YYEEEE. Trimming took 0 bases from V and 8 from J; bases not matched to a gene: 10. This CDR3 spans 15 amino acids. CDR3 bases: TGTGCCAGCAGCTTGGGAGGGGGCGCGATTTGGGGCTACACCTTC. Protein sequence: CASSLGGGAIWGYTF.

This clonotype was observed at least ten times. The V and J genes are TRBV13 and TRBJ1-5; 10 nucleotides agree with TRBD1. V gave up 3 bases and J gave up 4 bases; unmatched junction bases: 6. CDR1 and CDR2 (germline): PRHDT, FYEKMQ (reference sequence). The CDR3 runs 16 residues. The CDR3 DNA follows: TGTGCCAGCAGCTTCGGGTTGGGACAGGGGAATCAGCCCCAGCATTTT. This gives the protein CASSFGLGQGNQPQHF.

This clonotype has a count of ten or more. The V gene is TRBV11-2, the J gene TRBJ1-4; D is unclear. Germline CDR1 reads SGHAT; CDR2 reads FQNNGV. With 6 bases removed from V and 7 bases from J, the gap between germline ends came to 15 bases. CDR3 length: 14 residues. This chain's CDR3 is CASSYFGRAEKLFF. CDR3 DNA sequence: TGTGCCAGCAGTTACTTCGGGAGGGCTGAAAAACTGTTTTTT.

This clonotype was recorded at least ten times. The rearrangement links TRBV7-9 to TRBJ1-2; D ambiguous. The germline V and J ends were trimmed by 4 bases and 6 bases, with 15 bases remaining between them. Germline V lookup: CDR1 SEHNR, CDR2 FQNEAQ (reference sequence). The CDR3 runs to 14 residues. The CDR3: CASSYVTPGDGYTF. The CDR3 DNA follows: TGTGCCAGCAGCTACGTCACACCTGGTGATGGCTACACCTTC.

This clonotype was seen at least ten times. J is TRBJ2-5 and V is TRBV6-1, with D unclear. This CDR3 has 12 amino acids. The V gene's germline CDR1 is MNHNS and CDR2 SASEGT. Trimming pared 5 bases from V and 5 bases from J, leaving 9 bases between. The CDR3 nucleotides are TGTGCCAGCAGTTCCCGCCATGAGACCCAGTACTTC. This codes for CASSSRHETQYF.